The present TCR beta chain was sequenced within a study of blood T cell repertoires in COVID-19. For this clone: The germline gene is not matched at one end of the junction; a read error may be the cause.

Profiled with immunoSEQ multiplex PCR; TCRdb holds only in-frame clones, not every one. The sample has a few hundred thousand clones; 90% are singletons. Germline CDR1 is SSHAT and CDR2 is FNYEAQ (reference sequence). The CDR3 is 16 amino acids. The chain employs TRBV7-7 and TRBJ2-7, with 8 bases fitting TRBD1. The receptor was isolated from a woman younger than 30 with acute COVID-19. The sample comprised PBMCs or T cells enriched from blood (not recorded which). The CDR3 sequence: CASSTHPTGVKNEQYF. CDR3 bases: TGTGCTAGCAGCACCCACCCGACAGGGGTGAAGAACGAGCAGTACTTC.